One sample yielded the 22 T cell receptor beta chains listed below, sequenced in a study of early T cells in non-severe SARS-CoV-2 infection. TCRdb re-called the 5' RACE reads with MiXCR, one entry per CDR3 protein. This table holds about 60,000 distinct CDR3 sequences, 13% found once. What was sequenced was whole blood. Every receptor here comes from an adult who was a healthcare worker with PCR-confirmed SARS-CoV-2 infection or an uninfected control (not recorded which).

This clonotype was seen a handful of times. This chain links TRBV10-3 with TRBJ2-7; no clear D gene. Germline loops: CDR1 ENHRY, CDR2 SYGVKD. With 6 bases removed from V and 1 base from J, the gap between germline ends came to 13 bases. CDR3 size: 14 residues. CDR3 coding DNA: TGTGCCATCAGCGTGGACCGATCTTCCTACGAGCAGTACTTC. Its translation: CAISVDRSSYEQYF.

J is TRBJ1-1 and V is TRBV6-5; D is unclear. From germline, CDR1 is MNHEY and CDR2 SVGAGI. V lost 0 bases and J 6 bases, leaving 11 bases between the germline ends. The CDR3 is 14 amino acids. The CDR3 reads CASSYSFSGPEAFF. CDR3 nucleotides: TGTGCCAGCAGTTACTCGTTTTCGGGCCCTGAAGCTTTCTTT.

This clonotype was picked up many times. In nucleotides, the CDR3 is TGCGCCAGCAGCCAATTCGAAGGTGGCACAGATACGCAGTATTTT. Encoded protein: CASSQFEGGTDTQYF. V gene TRBV4-1 combines with J gene TRBJ2-3; D is ambiguous. The CDR3 extends over 15 amino acids. Looked up from germline, CDR1 is MGHRA and CDR2 is YSYEKL. The V end lost 2 bases, the J end lost 1 base, and 10 bases lay between the germline ends.

This clonotype has only a few counts. The chain employs TRBV5-1 and TRBJ2-5; D possibly corresponds to TRBD2 (6 bases). The germline V gene encodes CDR1 SGHRS and CDR2 YFSETQ. The V end was cut by 2 bases, the J end by 1 base, with 18 bases between. CDR3 length: 17 amino acids. The CDR3 here is CASSFLGRDSLQETQYF. CDR3 coding DNA: TGCGCCAGCAGCTTTCTTGGCCGGGACTCGCTCCAAGAGACCCAGTACTTC.

The chain carries TRBV29-1 and TRBJ2-5, with D perhaps TRBD1 or TRBD2 (7 bases each). Trimming cost V 6 bases and J 5 bases, with 16 bases left between them. This CDR3 has 13 amino acids. From germline, CDR1 is SQVTM and CDR2 ANQGSEA. The chain's CDR3 is CSVPQGGLETQYF. CDR3 nucleotide sequence: TGCAGCGTCCCCCAGGGGGGGTTGGAGACCCAGTACTTC.

This chain uses TRBV7-9 with TRBJ1-1; D gene unclear. V shed 1 base and J shed 3 bases, with 12 bases lying between them. The germline V gene encodes CDR1 SEHNR and CDR2 FQNEAQ (reference sequence). This CDR3 region has 15 residues. In nucleotides, the CDR3 is TGTGCCAGCAGCTTAGGGGCAGTCGGTTACACTGAAGCTTTCTTT. Translated, it gives CASSLGAVGYTEAFF.

CDR3: CASTGTLGGELFF. CDR3 DNA: TGTGCCAGCACGGGGACTCTCGGCGGGGAGCTGTTTTTT. The chain links TRBV9 to TRBJ2-2; tentatively, D is TRBD2 (6 bases). Trimming took off 6 bases at V and 7 bases at J, with 13 bases between the two ends. CDR1 is SGDLS, CDR2 YYNGEE, per germline. This CDR3 spans 13 amino acids.

Ten or more counts support this clonotype. Here the CDR3 reads CASSKGRSYEQYF. The DNA for the CDR3 is TGTGCCAGCAGCAAGGGACGGAGCTACGAGCAGTACTTC. V and J are TRBV7-8 and TRBJ2-7, with D possibly called TRBD1 or TRBD2 (5 bases each). The ends were cut back, 5 bases at V and 3 bases at J, with 11 bases in the middle. CDR1 and CDR2 from the germline V gene are SGHVS and FQNEAQ. The CDR3 extends over 13 amino acids. Full variable domain (outside the CDR3, taken from reference TRBV7-8 and TRBJ2-7): GAGVSQSPRYKVAKRGQDVALRCDPISGHVSLFWYQQALGQGPEFLTYFQNEAQLDKSGLPSDRFFAERPEGSVSTLKIQRTQQEDSAVYLCASSKGRSYEQYFGPGTRLTVT.

The V and J genes are TRBV27 and TRBJ2-7; D is perhaps TRBD1 or TRBD2 (5 bases each). The CDR3 totals 14 residues. Germline CDR1 is MNHEY and CDR2 is SMNVEV (reference sequence). Trimming shortened V by 5 bases and J by 3 bases, and 14 bases separated the two germline ends. Here the CDR3 reads CASSLLGPDYEQYF. CDR3 nucleotides: TGTGCCAGCAGTCTCTTGGGACCCGACTACGAGCAGTACTTC.

The table lists this clonotype with a few counts. The chain has TRBV6-2 or TRBV6-3 and TRBJ2-7; TRBD1 matches at 7 bases. Losses at the gene ends were 0 bases for V and 7 bases for J; bases not matched to a gene: 6. Germline-derived CDR1 and CDR2 are MNHEY and SVGEGT. The CDR3 is made up of 14 amino acids. CDR3 residues: CASSYSERGQEQYF. The CDR3 region has the DNA TGTGCCAGCAGTTACTCGGAGAGGGGGCAGGAGCAGTACTTC.

The table lists this clonotype with many counts. The rearrangement joins TRBV6-1 to TRBJ2-1; 7 bases are a match to TRBD1. CDR1 is MNHNS, CDR2 SASEGT, per germline. This CDR3 contains 15 residues. V dropped 5 bases and J dropped 2; count of bases not matched to a gene: 6. As DNA, the CDR3 is TGTGCCAGCAGTCCGGGACAGCTTACCTACAATGAGCAGTTCTTC. Translating gives CASSPGQLTYNEQFF.

At least ten counts were recorded for this clonotype. The V and J genes are TRBV20-1 and TRBJ1-1; D not resolved. Germline V CDR1 and CDR2: DFQATT, SNEGSKA (reference sequence). This CDR3 has 16 amino acids. The V gene lost 3 bases and the J gene lost 4 bases, with 21 bases spanning the gap. The CDR3 is CSASDPTQYMSTEAFF. DNA for the CDR3: TGCAGTGCTAGTGACCCAACACAGTACATGAGCACTGAAGCTTTCTTT.

This clonotype came up many times. This chain joins TRBV6-2 or TRBV6-3 and TRBJ1-1; D not certain. This CDR3 is 12 amino acids long. Per germline, CDR1 MNHEY and CDR2 SVGEGT. V was pared by 4 bases and J by 1 base, with 4 bases between. CDR3 region: CASSLTNTEAFF. The CDR3 DNA reads TGTGCCAGCAGTTTGACGAACACTGAAGCTTTCTTT.

The chain combines TRBV20-1 with TRBJ1-6, with 7 bases matching TRBD1. Germline loops: CDR1 DFQATT, CDR2 SNEGSKA (reference sequence). V was pared by 5 bases and J by 2 bases, with 9 bases of the junction left unmatched. This CDR3 is 16 amino acids long. CDR3 DNA sequence: TGCAGTGCTGCCCGACAGGGCTCACCCTATAATTCACCCCTCCACTTT. It codes for CSAARQGSPYNSPLHF.

There are a few counts of this clonotype. The chain recombines TRBV7-6 with TRBJ2-7; no firm D call. V lost 1 base, J lost 6 bases, and 16 bases lay in between. Germline V gene sequence: CDR1 SGHVS, CDR2 FNYEAQ. CDR3 length: 15 amino acids. As DNA, the CDR3 is TGTGCCAGCAGCTTAGAAGGGAAACGAGCCGGCGAGCAGTACTTC. Its protein is CASSLEGKRAGEQYF.

V gene TRBV7-9 combines with J gene TRBJ2-5; 8 nucleotides align to TRBD1. Per germline, CDR1 SEHNR and CDR2 FQNEAQ (reference sequence). This CDR3 has 14 residues. V lost 2 bases, J lost 5 bases, and 4 bases stayed unmatched. The CDR3 loop reads CASSLTGGFETQYF. The CDR3 DNA sequence: TGTGCCAGCAGCTTAACAGGGGGATTCGAGACCCAGTACTTC.

This clonotype was seen a few times. The CDR3, as DNA: TGTGCCAGCAGTCACCTGACTAGCGGGGCAGAGACCCAGTACTTC. Protein product: CASSHLTSGAETQYF. This sequence joins TRBV6-5 and TRBJ2-5, with 11 bases fitting TRBD2. Losses at the gene ends were 5 bases for V and 4 bases for J; bases not matched to a gene: 6. Germline loops: CDR1 MNHEY, CDR2 SVGAGI. The CDR3 has 15 residues.

The chain recombines TRBV10-3 with TRBJ2-1, with 9 bases fitting TRBD1. V dropped 6 bases and J dropped 1; count of bases not matched to a gene: 7. Germline V gives CDR1 ENHRY, CDR2 SYGVKD. The CDR3 is 16 amino acids. The CDR3 nucleotides read TGTGCCATCAGCCATGACAGGGGGGCGTCCTACAATGAGCAGTTCTTC. Its protein is CAISHDRGASYNEQFF.

This clonotype was counted at least ten times. The chain combines TRBV6-5 with TRBJ1-6; 7 bases fit TRBD1. The CDR3 totals 13 residues. Germline CDR1 reads MNHEY; CDR2 reads SVGAGI. V was pared by 6 bases and J by 7 bases, with 3 bases of the junction left unmatched. The chain's CDR3 is CASRPRGNSPLHF. In nucleotides, the CDR3 is TGTGCCAGCAGACCCAGGGGGAATTCACCCCTCCACTTT.

This chain links TRBV2 with TRBJ2-2, with 8 bases that match TRBD1. The germline V gene encodes CDR1 SNHLY and CDR2 FYNNEI. The J segment lost 4 bases and the V segment lost 6 bases, leaving 10 bases of the junction unmatched. The CDR3 has 16 residues. CDR3 nucleotide sequence: TGTGCCAGCAGACCCGGTGGGACAGGCTTCACCGGGGAGCTGTTTTTT. This translates into CASRPGGTGFTGELFF.

The rearrangement uses TRBV5-6 and TRBJ1-6, with TRBD1 identical over 7 bases. The CDR3 contains 15 residues. Losses at the gene ends were 4 bases for V and 9 bases for J; bases not matched to a gene: 10. Germline V gene lookup returns CDR1 SGHDT and CDR2 YYEEEE. CDR3: CASSGRQGVLSPLHF. The CDR3 DNA reads TGTGCCAGCAGCGGCCGACAGGGCGTACTTTCACCCCTCCACTTT.

The chain carries TRBV20-1 and TRBJ1-5; perhaps TRBD1 as D (5 bases). CDR1 and CDR2 (germline): DFQATT, SNEGSKA (reference sequence). CDR3 size: 16 residues. V was cut by 3 bases and J by 2 bases, with 17 bases left in between. CDR3 in amino acids: CSASPPGSPGNQPQHF. CDR3 bases: TGCAGTGCTAGCCCCCCAGGGAGTCCGGGCAATCAGCCCCAGCATTTT.